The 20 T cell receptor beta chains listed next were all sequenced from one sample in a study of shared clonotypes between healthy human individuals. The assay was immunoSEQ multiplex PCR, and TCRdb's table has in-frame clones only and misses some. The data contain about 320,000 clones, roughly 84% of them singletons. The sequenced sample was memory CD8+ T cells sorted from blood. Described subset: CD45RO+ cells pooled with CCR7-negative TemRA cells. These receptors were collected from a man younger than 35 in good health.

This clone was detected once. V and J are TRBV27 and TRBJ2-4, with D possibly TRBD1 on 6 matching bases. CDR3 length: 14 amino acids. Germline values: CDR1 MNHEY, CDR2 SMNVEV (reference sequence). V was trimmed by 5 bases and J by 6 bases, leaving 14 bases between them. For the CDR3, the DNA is TGTGCCAGCAGTATCCGAGGGGGTGGAAACATTCAGTACTTC. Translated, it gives CASSIRGGGNIQYF.

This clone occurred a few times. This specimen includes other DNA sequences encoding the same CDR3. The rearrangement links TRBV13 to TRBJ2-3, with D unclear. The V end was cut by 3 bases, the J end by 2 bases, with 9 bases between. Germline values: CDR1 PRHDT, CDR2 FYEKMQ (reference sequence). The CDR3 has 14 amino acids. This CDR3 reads CASSLEGVTDTQYF. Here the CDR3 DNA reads TGTGCCAGCAGCTTGGAAGGAGTCACAGATACGCAGTATTTT. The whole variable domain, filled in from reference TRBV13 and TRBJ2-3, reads AAGVIQSPRHLIKEKRETATLKCYPIPRHDTVYWYQQGPGQDPQFLISFYEKMQSDKGSIPDRFSAQQFSDYHSELNMSSLELGDSALYFCASSLEGVTDTQYFGPGTRLTVL.

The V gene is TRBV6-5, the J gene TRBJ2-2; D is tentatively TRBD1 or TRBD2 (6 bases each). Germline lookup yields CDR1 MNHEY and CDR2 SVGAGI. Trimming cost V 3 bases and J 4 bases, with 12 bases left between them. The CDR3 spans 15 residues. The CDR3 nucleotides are TGTGCCAGCAGTTATACGGGGGCTAGCACCGGGGAGCTGTTTTTT. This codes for CASSYTGASTGELFF.

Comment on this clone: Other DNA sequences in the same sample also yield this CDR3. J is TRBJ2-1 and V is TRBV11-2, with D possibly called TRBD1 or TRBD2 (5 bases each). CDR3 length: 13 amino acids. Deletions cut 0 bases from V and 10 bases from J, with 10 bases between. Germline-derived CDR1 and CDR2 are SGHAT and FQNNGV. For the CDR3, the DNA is TGTGCCAGCAGCTTAGATCTGGGGACCGAGCAGTTCTTC. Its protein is CASSLDLGTEQFF.

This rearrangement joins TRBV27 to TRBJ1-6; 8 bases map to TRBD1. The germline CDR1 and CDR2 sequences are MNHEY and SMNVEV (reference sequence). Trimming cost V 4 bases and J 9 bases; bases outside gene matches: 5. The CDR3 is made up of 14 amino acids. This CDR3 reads CASSSGGAGSPLHF. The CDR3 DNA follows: TGTGCCAGCAGTTCAGGGGGCGCAGGTTCACCCCTCCACTTT.

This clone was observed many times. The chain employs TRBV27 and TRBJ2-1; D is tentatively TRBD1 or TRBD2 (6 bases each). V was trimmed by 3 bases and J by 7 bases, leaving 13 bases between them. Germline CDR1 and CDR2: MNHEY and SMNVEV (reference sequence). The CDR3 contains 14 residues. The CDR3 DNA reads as TGTGCCAGCAGTTTTACAGGGACTTCGAATGAGCAGTTCTTC. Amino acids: CASSFTGTSNEQFF.

The CDR3 region has the DNA TGTGCCAGCAGCTTAGGGATTGGGGAGAAGGCCTACGAGCAGTACTTC. Its protein is CASSLGIGEKAYEQYF. The gene calls are TRBV7-9 and TRBJ2-7; tentatively, D is TRBD2 (5 bases). Germline V gene sequence: CDR1 SEHNR, CDR2 FQNEAQ (reference sequence). Trimming stripped 1 base from V and 2 bases from J, with 15 bases between. This CDR3 has 16 amino acids. Looking up the rest from reference TRBV7-9 and TRBJ2-7 gives the full variable domain: DTGVSQNPRHKITKRGQNVTFRCDPISEHNRLYWYRQTLGQGPEFLTYFQNEAQLEKSRLLSDRFSAERPKGSFSTLEIQRTEQGDSAMYLCASSLGIGEKAYEQYFGPGTRLTVT.

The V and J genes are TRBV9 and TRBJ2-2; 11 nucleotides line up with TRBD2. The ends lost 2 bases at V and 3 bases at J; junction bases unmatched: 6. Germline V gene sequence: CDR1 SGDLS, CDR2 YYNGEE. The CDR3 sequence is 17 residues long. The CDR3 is CASSVSDSGRDTGELFF. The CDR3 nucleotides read TGTGCCAGCAGCGTGTCCGATAGCGGGAGGGACACCGGGGAGCTGTTTTTT.

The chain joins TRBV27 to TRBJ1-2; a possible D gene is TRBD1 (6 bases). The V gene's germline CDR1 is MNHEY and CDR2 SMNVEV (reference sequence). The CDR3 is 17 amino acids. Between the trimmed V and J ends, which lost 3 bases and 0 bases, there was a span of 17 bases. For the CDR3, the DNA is TGTGCCAGCAGTTTCCGGACAGTCGGGAGCCCTAACTATGGCTACACCTTC. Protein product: CASSFRTVGSPNYGYTF.

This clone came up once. Here the CDR3 DNA reads TGTGCCAGCAGTCCCCCGGGACAGGGACATACGCAGTATTTT. As protein: CASSPPGQGHTQYF. V is TRBV27 and J is TRBJ2-3; the match to TRBD1 covers 9 bases. The length of the CDR3 is 14 residues. The V segment lost 5 bases and the J segment 7 bases; nucleotides outside the gene matches: 7. Germline loops: CDR1 MNHEY, CDR2 SMNVEV (reference sequence).

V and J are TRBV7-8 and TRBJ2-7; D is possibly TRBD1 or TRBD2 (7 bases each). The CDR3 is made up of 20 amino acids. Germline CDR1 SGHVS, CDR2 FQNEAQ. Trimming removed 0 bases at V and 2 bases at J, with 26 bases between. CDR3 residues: CASSLAFWGGQRALPYEQYF. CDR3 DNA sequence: TGTGCCAGCAGCTTAGCCTTCTGGGGGGGACAGCGTGCCCTACCCTACGAGCAGTACTTC. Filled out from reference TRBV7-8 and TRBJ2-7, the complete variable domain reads GAGVSQSPRYKVAKRGQDVALRCDPISGHVSLFWYQQALGQGPEFLTYFQNEAQLDKSGLPSDRFFAERPEGSVSTLKIQRTQQEDSAVYLCASSLAFWGGQRALPYEQYFGPGTRLTVT.

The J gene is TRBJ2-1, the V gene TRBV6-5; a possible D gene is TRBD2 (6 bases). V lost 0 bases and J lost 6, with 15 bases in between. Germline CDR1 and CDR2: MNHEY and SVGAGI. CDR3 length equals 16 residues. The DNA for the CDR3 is TGTGCCAGCAGTTACTCGACGGGAGAGGTGAGCAATGAGCAGTTCTTC. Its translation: CASSYSTGEVSNEQFF.

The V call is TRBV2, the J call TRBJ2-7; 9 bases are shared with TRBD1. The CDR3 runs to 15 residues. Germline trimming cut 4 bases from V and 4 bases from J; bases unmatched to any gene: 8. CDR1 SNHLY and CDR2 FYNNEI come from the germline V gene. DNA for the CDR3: TGTGCCAGCAGTGCCTTCCGGGACAGGGATTACGAGCAGTACTTC. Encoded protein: CASSAFRDRDYEQYF. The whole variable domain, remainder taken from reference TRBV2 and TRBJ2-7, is EPEVTQTPSHQVTQMGQEVILRCVPISNHLYFYWYRQILGQKVEFLVSFYNNEISEKSEIFDDQFSVERPDGSNFTLKIRSTKLEDSAMYFCASSAFRDRDYEQYFGPGTRLTVT.

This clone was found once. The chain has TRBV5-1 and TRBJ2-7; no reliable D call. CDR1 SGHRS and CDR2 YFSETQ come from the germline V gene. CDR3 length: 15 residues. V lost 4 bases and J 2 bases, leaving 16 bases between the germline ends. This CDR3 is CASSPRTESPYEQYF. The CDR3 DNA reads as TGCGCCAGCAGCCCCCGAACAGAGTCTCCCTACGAGCAGTACTTC.

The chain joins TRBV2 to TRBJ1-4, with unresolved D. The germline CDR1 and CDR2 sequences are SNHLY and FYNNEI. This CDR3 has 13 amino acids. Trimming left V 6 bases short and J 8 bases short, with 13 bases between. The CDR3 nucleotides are TGTGCCAGCAGGGGTGAGTGGAAGGAAAAACTGTTTTTT. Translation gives CASRGEWKEKLFF. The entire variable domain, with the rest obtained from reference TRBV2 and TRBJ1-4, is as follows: EPEVTQTPSHQVTQMGQEVILRCVPISNHLYFYWYRQILGQKVEFLVSFYNNEISEKSEIFDDQFSVERPDGSNFTLKIRSTKLEDSAMYFCASRGEWKEKLFFGSGTQLSVL.

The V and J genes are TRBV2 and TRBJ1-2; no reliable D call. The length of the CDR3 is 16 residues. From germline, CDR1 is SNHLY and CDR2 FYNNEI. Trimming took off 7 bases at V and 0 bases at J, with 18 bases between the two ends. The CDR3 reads CASISRMKGPNYGYTF. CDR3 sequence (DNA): TGTGCCAGCATTAGCAGGATGAAGGGTCCTAACTATGGCTACACCTTC.

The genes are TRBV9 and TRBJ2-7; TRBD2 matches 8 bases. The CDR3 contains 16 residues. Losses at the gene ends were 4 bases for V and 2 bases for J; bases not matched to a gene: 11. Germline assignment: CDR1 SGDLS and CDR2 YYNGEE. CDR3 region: CASSSPGGTDTYEQYF. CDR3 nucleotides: TGTGCCAGCAGCTCCCCGGGAGGGACGGACACCTACGAGCAGTACTTC.

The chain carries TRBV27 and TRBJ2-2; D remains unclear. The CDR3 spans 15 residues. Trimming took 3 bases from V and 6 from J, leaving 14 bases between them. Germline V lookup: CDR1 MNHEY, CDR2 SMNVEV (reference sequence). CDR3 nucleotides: TGTGCCAGCAGTTTTCTGGCCGTATCCCCCGGGGAGCTGTTTTTT. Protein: CASSFLAVSPGELFF.

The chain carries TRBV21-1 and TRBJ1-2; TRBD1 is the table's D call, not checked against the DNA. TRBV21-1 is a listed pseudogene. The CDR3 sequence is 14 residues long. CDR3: CASSRDRGSYGYTF. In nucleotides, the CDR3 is TGTGCCAGCAGCAGGGACAGGGGTAGCTATGGCTACACCTTC.

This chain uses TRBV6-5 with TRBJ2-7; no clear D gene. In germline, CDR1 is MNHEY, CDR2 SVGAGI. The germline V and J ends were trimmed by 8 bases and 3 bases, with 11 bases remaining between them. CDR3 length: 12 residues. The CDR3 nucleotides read TGTGCCAGCGGAAGACAAGGCTACGAGCAGTACTTC. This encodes CASGRQGYEQYF.